These 22 T cell receptor beta chains originate from one sample sequenced in a study of human T cells and chemical hapten exposure. TCRdb re-called the RACE reads with MiXCR, one entry per CDR3 protein. The table lists roughly 40,000 distinct CDR3 sequences, approximately 12% of them singletons, with 2% to 2.5% in the top ten. The sample's time point: patch test 3, about 24 weeks after DPC sensitization. The treatment here: therapeutic diphenylcyclopropenone sensitization with weekly scalp DPC. The starting material, unfractionated whole blood, was used for total RNA extraction. This material consisted of whole blood, taken in connection with sensitization to the hapten diphenylcyclopropenone (DPC). Receptors originate from a middle-aged woman with alopecia areata. Some clones in this sample may be carry-over from other donors' samples.

This clonotype has at least ten counts. This rearrangement joins TRBV7-3 to TRBJ2-2; TRBD2 is a possible D gene (5 bases). The germline V gene has CDR1 SGHTA and CDR2 FQGTGA. CDR3 length equals 16 residues. V lost 2 bases and J 0 bases, leaving 10 bases between the germline ends. The CDR3 DNA follows: TGTGCCAGCAGCTTATTTGGCGGGTCGAACACCGGGGAGCTGTTTTTT. Its translation: CASSLFGGSNTGELFF.

This clonotype appeared many times. This chain joins TRBV18 and TRBJ1-5; D unclear. This CDR3 comprises 13 residues. Deletions cut 2 bases from V and 6 bases from J, with 8 bases between. Germline V gene sequence: CDR1 KGHSH, CDR2 LQKENI. The CDR3 coding sequence is TGTGCCAGCTCACCATCACGGGTTCAGCCCCAGCATTTT. It encodes CASSPSRVQPQHF.

The chain carries TRBV28 and TRBJ1-2; D uncertain. This CDR3 has 13 amino acids. The V end was cut by 8 bases, the J end by 2 bases, with 12 bases between. Germline V lookup: CDR1 MDHEN, CDR2 SYDVKM. The CDR3 DNA reads as TGTGCCAGCTCCCCAAGCGCGAACTATGGCTACACCTTC. It encodes CASSPSANYGYTF.

The chain has TRBV28 and TRBJ2-1; 13 positions match TRBD2. The CDR3 is 14 amino acids. Per germline, CDR1 MDHEN and CDR2 SYDVKM. Trimming cost V 8 bases and J 7 bases; bases outside gene matches: 5. The CDR3 DNA reads as TGTGCCAGCGGACTAGCGGGAGCCGCAAATGAGCAGTTCTTC. Encoded protein: CASGLAGAANEQFF.

This clonotype was seen many times. This chain joins TRBV10-3 and TRBJ1-4; no firm D call. The V and J ends lost 3 bases and 0 bases respectively, with 8 bases between them. This CDR3 comprises 15 residues. Per the germline V gene, CDR1 is ENHRY and CDR2 is SYGVKD. The CDR3 here is CAISDSTSTNEKLFF. The DNA of the CDR3 is TGTGCCATCAGTGATTCAACGTCAACTAATGAAAAACTGTTTTTT.

This clonotype has a count of ten or more. This chain joins TRBV7-2 and TRBJ2-2, with a possible D match to TRBD1 (6 bases). V shed 0 bases and J shed 3 bases, with 8 bases lying between them. Germline assignment: CDR1 SGHTA and CDR2 FQGNSA. The CDR3 is made up of 15 amino acids. Written as DNA, the CDR3 is TGTGCCAGCAGCTTAGCGGGGGCTGACACCGGGGAGCTGTTTTTT. Protein: CASSLAGADTGELFF.

The table lists this clonotype with many counts. The rearrangement uses TRBV9 and TRBJ2-2; 7 bases align to TRBD2. Germline V gene sequence: CDR1 SGDLS, CDR2 YYNGEE. The V segment lost 0 bases and the J segment 5 bases; nucleotides outside the gene matches: 4. The CDR3 runs to 15 residues. This CDR3 is CASSVDGGGTGELFF. For the CDR3, the DNA is TGTGCCAGCAGCGTAGACGGGGGAGGGACCGGGGAGCTGTTTTTT.

This clonotype was detected many times. The gene calls are TRBV29-1 and TRBJ2-7; tentatively, D is TRBD2 (6 bases). This CDR3 spans 12 amino acids. The germline CDR1 and CDR2 sequences are SQVTM and ANQGSEA. V was clipped by 4 bases and J by 7 bases, with 14 bases between them. The CDR3 nucleotides read TGCAGCGTTGTGGGCGGGAAGTGGGAGCAGTACTTC. Translation gives CSVVGGKWEQYF.

The CDR3 DNA sequence: TGCGCCAGCAGCCAAGATCAAGGTTGGCCCCAGCATTTT. This gives the protein CASSQDQGWPQHF. The gene calls are TRBV4-3 and TRBJ1-5; no clear D. V lost 0 bases and J 9 bases, leaving 9 bases between the germline ends. There are 13 residues in the CDR3. Germline loops: CDR1 LGHNA, CDR2 YSLEER.

This clonotype was observed a few times. The genes are TRBV21-1 and TRBJ2-3. TRBV21-1 is a pseudogene locus. This CDR3 is 11 amino acids long. The CDR3 protein is CASTWVVGPYF. CDR3 nucleotides: TGTGCCAGCACCTGGGTGGTGGGTCCGTATTTT.

The chain links TRBV28 to TRBJ1-4; D remains ambiguous. V lost 1 base and J lost 12, with 12 bases in between. This CDR3 region has 13 residues. Germline V CDR1 and CDR2: MDHEN, SYDVKM. The CDR3 sequence is CASSLFWDKELFF. CDR3 nucleotides: TGTGCCAGCAGTTTATTCTGGGATAAGGAACTGTTTTTT.

This clonotype occurred many times. A read error may produce the germline difference seen at one junction end. The chain combines TRBV18 with TRBJ2-1; 14 bases line up with TRBD2. Germline assignment: CDR1 KGHSH and CDR2 LQKENI. The CDR3 length is 19 residues. CDR3 region: CASSSPGTSGRGSYNEQFF. The CDR3 nucleotides are TGTGCCAGCTCATCACCCGGGACTAGCGGGAGAGGCTCCTACAATGAGCAGTTCTTC.

V is TRBV2 and J is TRBJ2-1; weak D call: TRBD2 (6 bases). Trimming removed 10 bases from V and 2 bases from J, with 18 bases in between. The CDR3 sequence is 15 residues long. Per germline, CDR1 SNHLY and CDR2 FYNNEI. CDR3: CATRELDLAYNEQFF. The CDR3 bases are TGTGCCACCCGGGAGCTGGATTTGGCCTACAATGAGCAGTTCTTC.

In this sample, this clonotype turned up a few times. The gene calls are TRBV28 and TRBJ1-5; 8 nucleotides match TRBD1. Trimming cost V 2 bases and J 9 bases; bases outside gene matches: 3. This CDR3 is 13 amino acids long. The germline V gene encodes CDR1 MDHEN and CDR2 SYDVKM. CDR3 nucleotides: TGTGCCAGCAGTTTAGACAGGGGAATGCCCCAGCATTTT. Translated, it gives CASSLDRGMPQHF.

This clonotype was seen ten or more times. CDR3 sequence: CASSESRGEFHNEQFF. DNA of the CDR3: TGCGCCAGCAGTGAGTCCAGAGGTGAATTCCACAATGAGCAGTTCTTC. The V and J genes are TRBV10-1 and TRBJ2-1, with D unresolved. Germline values: CDR1 WNHNN, CDR2 SYGVQD (reference sequence). Between the trimmed V and J ends, which lost 0 bases and 5 bases, there was a span of 14 bases. CDR3 length: 16 amino acids.

A few counts support this clonotype. The chain couples TRBV20-1 to TRBJ2-7; TRBD2 matches at 14 bases. Germline CDR1 DFQATT, CDR2 SNEGSKA (reference sequence). This CDR3 has 14 residues. With 4 bases clipped from V and 5 bases from J, the junction kept 4 bases outside the gene matches. CDR3 coding DNA: TGCAGTGCTAAGACTAGCGGGAGGGTCAACGAGCAGTACTTC. It is translated as CSAKTSGRVNEQYF.

Only a few counts were recorded for this clonotype. V is TRBV5-1 and J is TRBJ2-1, with D perhaps TRBD2 (5 bases). Germline assignment: CDR1 SGHRS and CDR2 YFSETQ. The CDR3 contains 12 residues. V lost 4 bases, J lost 6 bases, and 8 bases lay in between. CDR3 protein: CASSGSPNEQFF. The CDR3 coding sequence is TGCGCCAGCAGCGGGAGCCCCAATGAGCAGTTCTTC.

This clonotype was found a few times. The chain combines TRBV2 with TRBJ1-1; D is undetermined. The V end lost 11 bases, the J end lost 12 bases, and 22 bases lay between the germline ends. The CDR3 spans 12 residues. Germline values: CDR1 SNHLY, CDR2 FYNNEI. Here the CDR3 DNA reads TGTGCCGGTACCCCGGATCCAATAGCGACTTTCTTT. This encodes CAGTPDPIATFF.

This clonotype was counted at least ten times. This rearrangement joins TRBV6-5 to TRBJ2-7, with D maybe TRBD2 (5 bases). CDR1 is MNHEY and CDR2 is SVGAGI in the germline V gene. This CDR3 region has 16 residues. V lost 0 bases and J 0 bases, leaving 12 bases between the germline ends. CDR3 coding DNA: TGTGCCAGCAGTTACTCGATTGGCGGGCGCTCCTACGAGCAGTACTTC. Translation gives CASSYSIGGRSYEQYF.

This clonotype was counted many times. The J gene is TRBJ2-7, the V gene TRBV28, with 7 bases aligning to TRBD2. The V gene's germline CDR1 is MDHEN and CDR2 SYDVKM. V was clipped by 5 bases and J by 5 bases; unmatched bases: 12. The CDR3 is 15 amino acids. CDR3 in amino acids: CASSPPRAGAHEQYF. The CDR3 DNA reads as TGTGCCAGCAGTCCGCCGAGGGCGGGAGCCCACGAGCAGTACTTC. The entire variable domain, with the rest obtained from reference TRBV28 and TRBJ2-7, is as follows: DVKVTQSSRYLVKRTGEKVFLECVQDMDHENMFWYRQDPGLGLRLIYFSYDVKMKEKGDIPEGYSVSREKKERFSLILESASTNQTSMYLCASSPPRAGAHEQYFGPGTRLTVT.

This clonotype was found many times. The chain couples TRBV5-4 to TRBJ1-2; no clear D. There are 12 residues in the CDR3. Trimming removed 4 bases from V and 9 bases from J, with 13 bases in between. From germline, CDR1 is SGHNT and CDR2 YYREEE (reference sequence). This CDR3 is CASSPPDSSYTF. Here the CDR3 DNA reads TGTGCCAGCAGCCCCCCCGACTCGAGCTACACCTTC.

This clonotype was seen repeatedly, ten times or more. V is TRBV6-2 or TRBV6-3 and J is TRBJ1-1; 11 bases are a match to TRBD1. Germline V gene data show CDR1 as MNHEY and CDR2 as SVGEGT. J gave up 5 bases and V 7 bases, and 9 bases lay outside the gene matches. The CDR3 runs 15 residues. The CDR3 DNA follows: TGTGCCAGCACCGCCGGGACAGGGGGTTTAACTGAAGCTTTCTTT. Translating it yields CASTAGTGGLTEAFF.